Below, 10 T cell receptor beta chains from the same sample are listed, as sequenced in a study of blood T cell repertoires in COVID-19. The protocol was immunoSEQ multiplex PCR, while the TCRdb copy is restricted to in-frame clones and leaves out a portion. The table lists approximately 170,000 clones, more than 85% of them singletons. Sequencing used peripheral blood. The receptors were gathered from a woman of 80 years or more in a cohort sampled during active or convalescent COVID-19.

The chain combines TRBV5-5 with TRBJ1-4; 11 nucleotides line up with TRBD1. The ends lost 4 bases at V and 7 bases at J; junction bases unmatched: 6. The CDR3 loop spans 15 amino acids. CDR1 and CDR2 from the germline V gene are SGHKS and YYEKEE (reference sequence). In DNA, the CDR3 is TGTGCCAGCAGCGACGGACAGGGGGCCGGTGAAAAACTGTTTTTT. Protein product: CASSDGQGAGEKLFF.

The chain employs TRBV7-9 and TRBJ2-3, with TRBD2 identical over 9 bases. The junction had 13 bases not matched to a gene; V was cut back by 8 bases and J by 10 bases. Germline assignment: CDR1 SEHNR and CDR2 FQNEAQ (reference sequence). This CDR3 comprises 14 residues. The CDR3 protein is CASVRLAGVPPQYF. The CDR3 DNA reads TGTGCCAGCGTTAGATTAGCGGGGGTGCCACCGCAGTATTTT.

The rearrangement uses TRBV10-3 and TRBJ1-2; D is unclear. CDR1 ENHRY and CDR2 SYGVKD come from the germline V gene. CDR3 length: 13 amino acids. V lost 3 bases, J lost 4 bases, and 9 bases lay in between. CDR3 in DNA: TGTGCCATCAGTGACGCGGGAACCTATGGCTACACCTTC. It yields the protein CAISDAGTYGYTF.

Points on this clone: The junction departs from the called germline gene at one end, perhaps through a read error. The chain has TRBV6-1 and TRBJ2-5, with TRBD1 matching over 8 bases. CDR1 MNHNS and CDR2 SASEGT come from the germline V gene. There are 14 residues in the CDR3. In nucleotides, the CDR3 is TGTGCCAGCAGGGAAGACAGGGGTAGGGAGACCCAGTACTTC. It translates to CASREDRGRETQYF.

This chain connects TRBV7-9 to TRBJ2-1; 7 nucleotides match TRBD1. V lost 4 bases to trimming and J lost 15 bases; unmatched junction nucleotides: 6. The CDR3 covers 11 residues. Germline V lookup: CDR1 SEHNR, CDR2 FQNEAQ (reference sequence). The CDR3 nucleotides read TGTGCCAGCAGCTCACCGGGACAGACGTTCTTC. Translating it yields CASSSPGQTFF.

This clone was picked up one time. The chain recombines TRBV12-3 or TRBV12-4 with TRBJ2-7; possible D gene TRBD1, 6 bases. Trimming took 5 bases from V and 5 from J, leaving 13 bases between them. The CDR3 is made up of 13 amino acids. The CDR3 protein is CASSNTGSHEQYF. CDR3 nucleotides: TGTGCCAGCAGTAACACAGGGAGCCACGAGCAGTACTTC.

The V and J genes are TRBV6-6 and TRBJ2-7; 7 nucleotides line up with TRBD1. The CDR3 is made up of 13 amino acids. The germline V gene encodes CDR1 MNHNY and CDR2 SVGAGI (reference sequence). The V gene end was trimmed by 6 bases and the J gene end by 5 bases; junction bases not matched to a gene: 7. The chain's CDR3 is CASRPDRAHEQYV. CDR3 coding DNA: TGTGCCAGCAGGCCTGACAGGGCACACGAGCAGTACGTC.

This chain uses TRBV6-5 with TRBJ2-7, with 9 bases matching TRBD2. Looked up from germline, CDR1 is MNHEY and CDR2 is SVGAGI. CDR3 length: 15 residues. The CDR3 loop is CARSFTAGGVYEQYV. The CDR3 DNA is TGTGCCCGCAGCTTCACAGCGGGAGGCGTATACGAGCAGTACGTC.

The sample holds one count of this clone. This chain connects TRBV28 to TRBJ2-5; TRBD2 agrees at 9 bases. Germline V lookup: CDR1 MDHEN, CDR2 SYDVKM. The CDR3 contains 16 residues. Trimming at V came to 5 bases and at J to 5 bases, leaving 12 bases not matched to a gene. Written as DNA, the CDR3 is TGTGCCAGCAGTCACACAGCGGGGGGCCCCCGGGAGACCCAGTACTTC. Amino acids: CASSHTAGGPRETQYF.

The rearrangement links TRBV3-1 (or the pseudogene TRBV3-2) to TRBJ2-4; 10 bases align to TRBD2. J was trimmed by 2 bases and V by 2 bases; bases with no gene match: 9. The CDR3 covers 18 residues. CDR1 and CDR2 (germline): LGHDT, YNNKEL (reference sequence). The CDR3, as DNA: TGTGCCAGCAGCCAACAGGGGGCTAGCGGGAGTTCCAAAAACATTCAGTACTTC. Amino acids: CASSQQGASGSSKNIQYF.